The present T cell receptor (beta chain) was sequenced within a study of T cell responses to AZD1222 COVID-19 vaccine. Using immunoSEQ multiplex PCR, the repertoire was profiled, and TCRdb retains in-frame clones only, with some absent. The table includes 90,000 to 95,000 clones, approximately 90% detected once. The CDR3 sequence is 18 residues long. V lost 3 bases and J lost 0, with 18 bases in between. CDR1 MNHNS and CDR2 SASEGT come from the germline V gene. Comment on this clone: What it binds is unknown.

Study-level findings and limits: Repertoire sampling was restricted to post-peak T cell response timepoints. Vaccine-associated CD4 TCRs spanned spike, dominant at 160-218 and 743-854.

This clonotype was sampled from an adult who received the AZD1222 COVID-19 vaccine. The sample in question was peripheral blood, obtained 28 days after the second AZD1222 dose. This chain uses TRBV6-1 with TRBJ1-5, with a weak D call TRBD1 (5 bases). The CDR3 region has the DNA TGTGCCAGCAGTGAGTTTCGTAATTGGGGGTCTAGCAATCAGCCCCAGCATTTT. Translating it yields CASSEFRNWGSSNQPQHF.